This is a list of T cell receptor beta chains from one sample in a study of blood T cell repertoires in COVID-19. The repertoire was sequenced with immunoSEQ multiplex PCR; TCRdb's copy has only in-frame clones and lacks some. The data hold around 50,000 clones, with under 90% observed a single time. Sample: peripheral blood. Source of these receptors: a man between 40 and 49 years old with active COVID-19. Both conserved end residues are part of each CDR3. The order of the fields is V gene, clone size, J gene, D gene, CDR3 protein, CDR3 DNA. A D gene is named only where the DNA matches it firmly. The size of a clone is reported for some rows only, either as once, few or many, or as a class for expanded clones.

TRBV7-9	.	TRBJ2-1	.	CASSLAPPNYEQFF	TGTGCCAGCAGCTTAGCCCCGCCCAACTATGAGCAGTTCTTC
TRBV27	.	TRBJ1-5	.	CASSLFRDTDQPQHF	TGTGCCAGCAGTTTATTTAGGGACACTGATCAGCCCCAGCATTTT
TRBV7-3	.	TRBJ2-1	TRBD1	CASSWGQGASNEQFF	TGTGCCAGCAGCTGGGGACAGGGGGCCTCCAATGAGCAGTTCTTC
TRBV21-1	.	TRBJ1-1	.	CASSKSTGGDGEAFF	TGTGCCAGCAGCAAATCAACAGGGGGAGACGGGGAAGCTTTCTTT
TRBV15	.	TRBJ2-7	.	CATSRGRGNEQYF	TGTGCCACCAGCAGAGGTAGGGGCAACGAGCAGTACTTC
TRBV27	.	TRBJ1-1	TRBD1	CASSGQAWTEAFF	TGTGCCAGCAGCGGACAGGCTTGGACTGAAGCTTTCTTT
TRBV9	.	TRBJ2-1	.	CASSVLGEGEQFF	TGTGCCAGCAGCGTATTAGGGGAAGGTGAGCAGTTCTTC
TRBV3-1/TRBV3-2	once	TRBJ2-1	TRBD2	CASSWRLAGDNEQFF	TGTGCCAGCAGCTGGCGACTAGCGGGAGACAATGAGCAGTTCTTC
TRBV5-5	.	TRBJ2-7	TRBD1	CASSLGQGAAFSYEQYF	TGTGCCAGCAGCTTGGGACAGGGGGCAGCTTTTTCCTACGAGCAGTACTTC
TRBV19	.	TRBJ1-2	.	CASSIDPGLNYGYTF	TGTGCCAGTAGTATAGACCCGGGGTTGAACTATGGCTACACCTTC
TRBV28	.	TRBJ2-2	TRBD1	CASSAGTGRGSVGELFF	TGTGCCAGCAGTGCCGGGACAGGGCGCGGGAGTGTCGGGGAGCTGTTTTTT
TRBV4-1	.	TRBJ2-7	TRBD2	CASSPVASGSYEQYF	TGCGCCAGCAGCCCGGTGGCTAGCGGGTCCTACGAGCAGTACTTC